Included here is one TCR beta chain sequence, with context. This clone was counted a single time. The antigen it binds to is not known. Per-base quality was not reported, and no clone a single base away is much larger than it. Library prep was done by the immunoSEQ multiplex PCR assay. What TCRdb holds here is the immuneACCESS table cut down to in-frame rearrangements. Part of the clones is not present; checked against another copy, under half of the missing clones reflect an unresolved V gene, and the others are unexplained. This sample comprises 78,000 or so clones, roughly 82% of them detected only once. The ten top clones hold roughly 15% of the sample. These data are taken from a study of control samples from healthy donors and cancer patients (TCRdb year 2020). Reading the germline V gene gives CDR1 KGHDR and CDR2 SFDVKD. From the cysteine up to the phenylalanine, the CDR3 has a length of 14 residues. The retained sequence is limited to the CDR3, 42 bases, with the frame set at the first base. At the junction V is shortened by 3 bases and J by 6 bases, with 11 bases in between.

The sequence came from a man in his forties or fifties in good health. Material: blood. The chain uses TRBV24-1 and TRBJ2-1, with the D gene not confidently named. The CDR3 loop reads CATSDRGVFNEQFF. At the DNA level, the sequence is TGTGCCACCAGTGATCGAGGCGTTTTCAATGAGCAGTTCTTC.